These T cell receptor beta chains were read from a single sample in a study of T cell repertoires in cytomegalovirus infection. A single record per CDR3 protein comes from TCRdb applying MiXCR to the reads. The table has 450,000 to 600,000 distinct CDR3 sequences, around 10% seen once; the top ten hold around 9.6%. Sequencing was performed on PBMCs. The receptors here all came from a human donor in good health (CMV status not recorded). Some clones in this sample may be carry-over from other donors' samples. CDR3s include the opening cysteine and the closing phenylalanine or tryptophan. D genes are given only for firm matches. Clone size is given for some rows only: seen once, a few or many times, or a class if the clone is expanded.

V gene	D gene	J gene	clone size	CDR3 protein	CDR3 DNA
TRBV12-3/TRBV12-4	TRBD1	TRBJ1-5	many	CASIRTGGLDQPQHF	TGTGCCAGCATTAGGACAGGGGGTTTGGATCAGCCCCAGCATTTT
TRBV28	TRBD1	TRBJ1-5	many	CASSWTYYPSGQESNQPQHF	TGTGCCAGCAGTTGGACATATTACCCCTCGGGACAGGAGTCAAATCAGCCCCAGCATTTT
TRBV19	-	TRBJ2-5	many	CASSIDVSRQETQYF	TGTGCCAGTAGTATAGATGTCAGTCGTCAAGAGACCCAGTACTTC
TRBV7-9	-	TRBJ2-7	many	CASSLGQGGTYEQYF	TGTGCCAGCAGTTTAGGGCAGGGTGGGACCTACGAGCAGTACTTC
TRBV3-1	-	TRBJ2-5	many	CASSHERQVQTQYF	TGTGCCAGCAGCCACGAAAGACAGGTCCAGACCCAGTACTTC
TRBV29-1	TRBD2	TRBJ2-3	many	CSVRPSGDRLDTQYF	TGCAGCGTCCGTCCTAGCGGGGATAGGTTAGATACGCAGTATTTT
TRBV15	-	TRBJ1-1	-	CATSTWGDTEAFF	TGTGCCACCAGCACCTGGGGCGACACTGAAGCTTTCTTT
TRBV6-5	-	TRBJ1-2	many	CASSYPTGGGSYGYTF	TGTGCCAGCAGTTACCCGACAGGCGGGGGCTCCTATGGCTACACCTTC
TRBV9	-	TRBJ1-1	many	CASSVDMNTEAFF	TGTGCCAGCAGCGTAGATATGAACACTGAAGCTTTCTTT
TRBV6-6	-	TRBJ2-1	-	CASSYGRAGEQFF	TGTGCCAGCAGTTACGGGCGTGCGGGTGAGCAGTTCTTC
TRBV19	TRBD1	TRBJ2-1	-	CASSMGTGEPLLQQFF	TGTGCCAGTAGTATGGGGACAGGGGAACCTTTACTGCAGCAGTTCTTC
TRBV7-2	-	TRBJ1-4	many	CASSEARGGRANEKLFF	TGTGCCAGCAGCGAAGCCAGGGGCGGACGTGCTAATGAAAAACTGTTTTTT
TRBV24-1	TRBD2	TRBJ2-1	few	CATQPLAGVNEQFF	TGTGCCACCCAACCTCTAGCGGGAGTCAATGAGCAGTTCTTC
TRBV30	-	TRBJ2-1	-	CAWLALRGPGNEQFF	TGTGCCTGGCTTGCACTCCGGGGGCCGGGGAATGAGCAGTTCTTC
TRBV5-6	-	TRBJ2-4	few	CASSLTGIAKNIQYF	TGTGCCAGCAGCTTGACAGGGATAGCCAAAAACATTCAGTACTTC
TRBV7-6	-	TRBJ2-5	many	CASSSSPFPETQYF	TGTGCCAGCAGCTCCTCCCCGTTCCCAGAGACCCAGTACTTC
TRBV14	-	TRBJ2-1	-	CASSPRGAGEQFF	TGTGCCAGCAGCCCTCGCGGAGCAGGTGAGCAGTTCTTC
TRBV11-2	-	TRBJ2-2	-	CASCPARGTGELFF	TGTGCCAGCTGTCCCGCTAGGGGAACCGGGGAGCTGTTTTTT
TRBV19	TRBD1	TRBJ1-5	many	CASGESGQVNQPQHF	TGTGCCAGTGGAGAATCGGGACAGGTGAATCAGCCCCAGCATTTT
TRBV7-9	TRBD2	TRBJ2-7	few	CASSLGPSGMYEQYF	TGTGCCAGCAGCTTAGGACCGAGCGGGATGTACGAGCAGTACTTC
TRBV15	-	TRBJ1-1	many	CATSRDQSRLNTEAFF	TGTGCCACCAGCAGAGATCAATCCAGGCTCAACACTGAAGCTTTCTTT
TRBV7-8	TRBD2	TRBJ2-3	many	CASSRLLTSGRGTDTQYF	TGTGCCAGCAGCCGTTTGTTGACTAGCGGGAGAGGGACAGATACGCAGTATTTT
TRBV20-1	-	TRBJ1-1	many	CSARGTLNTEAFF	TGCAGTGCTAGAGGGACACTGAACACTGAAGCTTTCTTT
TRBV28	-	TRBJ1-4	many	CASSTHLGEKLFF	TGTGCCAGCAGCACGCACCTGGGTGAAAAACTGTTTTTT
TRBV28	TRBD2	TRBJ2-3	-	CASRTHHSGASTETQYF	TGTGCCAGCAGGACGCACCATAGCGGGGCTAGCACAGAAACGCAGTATTTT